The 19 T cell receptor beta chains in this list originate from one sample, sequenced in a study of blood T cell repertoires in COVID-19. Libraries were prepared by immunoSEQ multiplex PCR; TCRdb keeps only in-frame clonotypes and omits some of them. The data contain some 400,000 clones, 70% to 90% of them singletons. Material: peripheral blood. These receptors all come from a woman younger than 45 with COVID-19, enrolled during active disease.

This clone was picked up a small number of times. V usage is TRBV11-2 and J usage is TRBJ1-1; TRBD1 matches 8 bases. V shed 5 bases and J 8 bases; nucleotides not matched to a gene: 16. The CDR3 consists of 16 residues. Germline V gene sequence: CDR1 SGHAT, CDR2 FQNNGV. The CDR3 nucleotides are TGTGCCAGCAGCCCCGCAGGACAGGGTTCCACGGGCGAAGCTTTCTTT. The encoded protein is CASSPAGQGSTGEAFF.

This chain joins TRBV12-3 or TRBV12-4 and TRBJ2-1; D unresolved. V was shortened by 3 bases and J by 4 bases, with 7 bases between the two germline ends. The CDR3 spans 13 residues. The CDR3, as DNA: TGTGCCAGCAGTTTGGCAGTTTACAATGAGCAGTTCTTC. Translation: CASSLAVYNEQFF.

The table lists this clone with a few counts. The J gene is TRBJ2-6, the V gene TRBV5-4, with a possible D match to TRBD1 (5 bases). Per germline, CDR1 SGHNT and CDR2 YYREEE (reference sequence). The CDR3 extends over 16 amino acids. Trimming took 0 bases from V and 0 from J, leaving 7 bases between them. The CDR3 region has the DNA TGTGCCAGCAGCTTGGTGGGGCGCTCTGGGGCCAACGTCCTGACTTTC. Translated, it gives CASSLVGRSGANVLTF.

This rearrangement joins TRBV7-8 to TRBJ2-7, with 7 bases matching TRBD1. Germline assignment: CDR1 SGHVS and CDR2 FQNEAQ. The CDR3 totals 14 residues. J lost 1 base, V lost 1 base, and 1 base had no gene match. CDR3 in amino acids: CASSLGDRSYEQYF. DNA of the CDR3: TGTGCCAGCAGCTTAGGGGACAGATCCTACGAGCAGTACTTC.

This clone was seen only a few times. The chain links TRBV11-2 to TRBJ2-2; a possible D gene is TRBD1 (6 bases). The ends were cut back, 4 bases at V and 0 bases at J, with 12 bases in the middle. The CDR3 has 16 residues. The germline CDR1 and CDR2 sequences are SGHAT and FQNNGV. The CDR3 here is CASSWPKGANTGELFF. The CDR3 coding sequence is TGTGCCAGCAGCTGGCCGAAGGGGGCGAACACCGGGGAGCTGTTTTTT.

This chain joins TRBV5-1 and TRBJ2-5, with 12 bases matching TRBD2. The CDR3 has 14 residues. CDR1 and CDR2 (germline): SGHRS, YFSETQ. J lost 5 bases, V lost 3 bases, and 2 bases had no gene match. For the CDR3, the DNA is TGCGCCAGCAGCTGGGGGACTAGCGGGGAGACCCAGTACTTC. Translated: CASSWGTSGETQYF.

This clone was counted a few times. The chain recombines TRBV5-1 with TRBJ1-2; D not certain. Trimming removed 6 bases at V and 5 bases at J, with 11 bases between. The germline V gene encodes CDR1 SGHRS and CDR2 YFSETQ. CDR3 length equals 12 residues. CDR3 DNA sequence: TGCGCCAGCAAAGGTGGCGGATATGGCTACACCTTC. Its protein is CASKGGGYGYTF. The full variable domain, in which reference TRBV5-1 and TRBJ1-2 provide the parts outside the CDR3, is KAGVTQTPRYLIKTRGQQVTLSCSPISGHRSVSWYQQTPGQGLQFLFEYFSETQRNKGNFPGRFSGRQFSNSRSEMNVSTLELGDSALYLCASKGGGYGYTFGSGTRLTVV.

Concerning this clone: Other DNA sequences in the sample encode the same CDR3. The CDR3 region has the DNA TGTGCCAGCAGTGAAGGCGGCAATCAGCCCCAGCATTTT. It yields the protein CASSEGGNQPQHF. The V call is TRBV6-1, the J call TRBJ1-5; no firm D call. Germline assignment: CDR1 MNHNS and CDR2 SASEGT. V was shortened by 1 base and J by 2 bases, with 3 bases between the two germline ends. The CDR3 is 13 amino acids.

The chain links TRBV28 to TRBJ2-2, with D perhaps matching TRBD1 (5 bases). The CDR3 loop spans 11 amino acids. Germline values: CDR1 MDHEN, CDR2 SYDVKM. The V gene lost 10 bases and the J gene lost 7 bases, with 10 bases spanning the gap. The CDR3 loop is CATQGVGELFF. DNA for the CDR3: TGTGCCACCCAGGGTGTCGGGGAGCTGTTTTTT.

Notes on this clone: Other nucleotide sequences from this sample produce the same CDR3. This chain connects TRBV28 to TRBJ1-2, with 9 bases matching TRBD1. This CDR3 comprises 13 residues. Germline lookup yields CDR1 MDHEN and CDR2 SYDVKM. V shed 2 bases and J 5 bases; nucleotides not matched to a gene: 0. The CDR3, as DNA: TGTGCCAGCAGTTTAGGGACAGGGTATGGCTACACCTTC. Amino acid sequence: CASSLGTGYGYTF.

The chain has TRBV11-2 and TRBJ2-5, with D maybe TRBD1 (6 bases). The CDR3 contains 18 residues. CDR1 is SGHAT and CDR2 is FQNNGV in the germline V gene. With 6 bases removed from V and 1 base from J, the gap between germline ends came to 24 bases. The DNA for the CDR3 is TGTGCCAGCAGACAAATGACAGGACCAAGAGATATCCAAGAGACCCAGTACTTC. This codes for CASRQMTGPRDIQETQYF. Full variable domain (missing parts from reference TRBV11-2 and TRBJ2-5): EAGVAQSPRYKIIEKRQSVAFWCNPISGHATLYWYQQILGQGPKLLIQFQNNGVVDDSQLPKDRFSAERLKGVDSTLKIQPAKLEDSAVYLCASRQMTGPRDIQETQYFGPGTRLLVL.

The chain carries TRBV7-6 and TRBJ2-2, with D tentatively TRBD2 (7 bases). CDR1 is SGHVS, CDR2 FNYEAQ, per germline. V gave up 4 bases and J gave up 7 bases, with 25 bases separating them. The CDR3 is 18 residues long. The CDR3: CASSSLMGGPLLVGELFF. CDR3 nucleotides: TGTGCCAGCAGCTCTCTAATGGGGGGGCCATTGTTAGTCGGGGAGCTGTTTTTT.

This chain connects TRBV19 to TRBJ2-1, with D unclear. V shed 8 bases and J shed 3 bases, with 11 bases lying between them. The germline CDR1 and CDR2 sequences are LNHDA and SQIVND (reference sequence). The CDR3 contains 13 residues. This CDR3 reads CASGRRSYNEQFF. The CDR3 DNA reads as TGTGCCAGTGGCCGGCGGAGCTACAATGAGCAGTTCTTC.

DNA for the CDR3: TGCAGTGGAACAGGGTTAGACATTCAGTACTTC. Its protein product is CSGTGLDIQYF. The chain carries TRBV20-1 and TRBJ2-4; tentative D call: TRBD1 (6 bases). V gave up 7 bases and J gave up 8 bases, with 12 bases separating them. This CDR3 has 11 residues. Germline lookup yields CDR1 DFQATT and CDR2 SNEGSKA (reference sequence).

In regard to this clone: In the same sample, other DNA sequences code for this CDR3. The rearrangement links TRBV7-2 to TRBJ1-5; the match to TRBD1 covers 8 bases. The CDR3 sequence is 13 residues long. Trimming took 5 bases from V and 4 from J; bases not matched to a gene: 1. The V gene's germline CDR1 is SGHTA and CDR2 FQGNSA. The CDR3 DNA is TGTGCCAGCAGCCGACAGGGGAATCAGCCCCAGCATTTT. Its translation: CASSRQGNQPQHF.

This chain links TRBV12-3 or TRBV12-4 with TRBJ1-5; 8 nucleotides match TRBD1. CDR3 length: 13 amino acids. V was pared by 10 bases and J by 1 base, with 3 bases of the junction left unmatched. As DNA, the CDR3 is TGTGCCACTGGACAGGGAAGCAATCAGCCCCAGCATTTT. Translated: CATGQGSNQPQHF.

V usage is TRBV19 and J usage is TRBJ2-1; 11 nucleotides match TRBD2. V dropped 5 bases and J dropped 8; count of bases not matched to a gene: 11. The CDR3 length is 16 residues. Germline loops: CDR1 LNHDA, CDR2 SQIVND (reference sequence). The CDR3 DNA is TGTGCCAGTAGTCCTCTCCCCGGGACTAGCGGCGATGAGCAGTTCTTC. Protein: CASSPLPGTSGDEQFF.

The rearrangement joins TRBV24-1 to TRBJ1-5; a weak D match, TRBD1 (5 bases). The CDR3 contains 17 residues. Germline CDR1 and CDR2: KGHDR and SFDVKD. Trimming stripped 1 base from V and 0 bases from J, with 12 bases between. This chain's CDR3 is CATSDLVGVSSNQPQHF. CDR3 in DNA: TGTGCCACCAGTGATTTAGTAGGGGTGTCTAGCAATCAGCCCCAGCATTTT.

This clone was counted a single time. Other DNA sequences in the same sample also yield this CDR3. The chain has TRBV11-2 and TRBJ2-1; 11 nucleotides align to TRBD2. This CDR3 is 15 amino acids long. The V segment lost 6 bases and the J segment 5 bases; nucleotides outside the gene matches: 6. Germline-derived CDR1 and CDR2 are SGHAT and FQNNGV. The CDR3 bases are TGTGCCAGCAGTCTTGGGACTAGCGGAAACAATGAGCAGTTCTTC. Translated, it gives CASSLGTSGNNEQFF. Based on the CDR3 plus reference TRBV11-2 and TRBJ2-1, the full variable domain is EAGVAQSPRYKIIEKRQSVAFWCNPISGHATLYWYQQILGQGPKLLIQFQNNGVVDDSQLPKDRFSAERLKGVDSTLKIQPAKLEDSAVYLCASSLGTSGNNEQFFGPGTRLTVL.